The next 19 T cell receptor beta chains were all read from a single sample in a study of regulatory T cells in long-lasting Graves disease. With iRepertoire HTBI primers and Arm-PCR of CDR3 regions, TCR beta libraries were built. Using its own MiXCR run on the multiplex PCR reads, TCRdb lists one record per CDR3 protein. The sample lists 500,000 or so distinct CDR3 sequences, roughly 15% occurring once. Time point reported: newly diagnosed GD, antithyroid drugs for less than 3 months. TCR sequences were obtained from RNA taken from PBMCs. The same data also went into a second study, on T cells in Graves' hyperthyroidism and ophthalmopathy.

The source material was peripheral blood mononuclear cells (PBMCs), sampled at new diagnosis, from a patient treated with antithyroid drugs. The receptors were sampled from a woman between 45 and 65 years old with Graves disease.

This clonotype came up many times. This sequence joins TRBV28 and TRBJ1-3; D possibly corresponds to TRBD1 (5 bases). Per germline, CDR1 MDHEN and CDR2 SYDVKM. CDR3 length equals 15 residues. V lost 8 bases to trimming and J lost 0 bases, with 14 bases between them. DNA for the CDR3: TGTGCCAGCGGCCCTAGACAGTACTCTGGAAACACCATATATTTT. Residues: CASGPRQYSGNTIYF.

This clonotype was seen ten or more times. CDR3 protein: CASSSGAGGPTREQFF. The CDR3 DNA follows: TGCGCCAGCAGCTCAGGAGCGGGAGGGCCAACGAGGGAGCAGTTCTTC. The gene calls are TRBV5-1 and TRBJ2-1, with 10 positions matching TRBD2. Per the germline V gene, CDR1 is SGHRS and CDR2 is YFSETQ. V was clipped by 3 bases and J by 10 bases; unmatched bases: 13. This CDR3 is built from 16 residues.

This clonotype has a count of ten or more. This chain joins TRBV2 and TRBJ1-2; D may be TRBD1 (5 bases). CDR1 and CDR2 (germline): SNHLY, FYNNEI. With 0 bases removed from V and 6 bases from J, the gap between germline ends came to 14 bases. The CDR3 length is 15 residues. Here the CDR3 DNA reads TGTGCCAGCAGTGAAGCGGGGGGAACGGTGGATGGCTACACCTTC. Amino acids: CASSEAGGTVDGYTF.

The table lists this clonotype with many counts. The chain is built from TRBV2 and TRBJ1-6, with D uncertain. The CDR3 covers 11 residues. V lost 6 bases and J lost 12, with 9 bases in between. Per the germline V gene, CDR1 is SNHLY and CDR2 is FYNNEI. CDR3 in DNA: TGTGCCAGCAGAGTTGATCTACCCCTCCACTTT. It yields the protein CASRVDLPLHF. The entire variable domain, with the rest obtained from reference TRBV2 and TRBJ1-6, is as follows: EPEVTQTPSHQVTQMGQEVILRCVPISNHLYFYWYRQILGQKVEFLVSFYNNEISEKSEIFDDQFSVERPDGSNFTLKIRSTKLEDSAMYFCASRVDLPLHFGNGTRLTVT.

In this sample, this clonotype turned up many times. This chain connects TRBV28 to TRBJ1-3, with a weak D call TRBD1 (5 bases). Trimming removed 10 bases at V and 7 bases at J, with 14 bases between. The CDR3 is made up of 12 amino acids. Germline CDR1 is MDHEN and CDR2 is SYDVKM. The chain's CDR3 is CATWKGRNTIYF. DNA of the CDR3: TGTGCCACTTGGAAGGGGAGGAACACCATATATTTT.

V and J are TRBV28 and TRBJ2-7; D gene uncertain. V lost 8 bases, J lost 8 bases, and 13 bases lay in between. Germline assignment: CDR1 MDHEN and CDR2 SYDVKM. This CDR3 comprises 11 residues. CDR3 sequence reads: CASGVWTQQYF. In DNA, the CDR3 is TGTGCCAGCGGGGTTTGGACGCAGCAGTACTTC.

CDR3 in amino acids: CASTRGDLTYEQYF. The CDR3 DNA reads as TGTGCCAGCACCCGAGGGGACTTAACCTACGAGCAGTACTTC. The rearrangement uses TRBV2 and TRBJ2-7; a weak D match, TRBD2 (6 bases). Trimming stripped 7 bases from V and 2 bases from J, with 15 bases between. This CDR3 contains 14 residues. Germline CDR1 reads SNHLY; CDR2 reads FYNNEI.

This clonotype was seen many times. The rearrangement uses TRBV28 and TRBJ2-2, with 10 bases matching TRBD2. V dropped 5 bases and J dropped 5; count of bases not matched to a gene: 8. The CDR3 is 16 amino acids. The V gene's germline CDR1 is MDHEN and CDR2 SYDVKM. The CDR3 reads CASSLPSGSGTGELFF. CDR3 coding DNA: TGTGCCAGCAGTCTACCTAGCGGGAGCGGTACCGGGGAGCTGTTTTTT.

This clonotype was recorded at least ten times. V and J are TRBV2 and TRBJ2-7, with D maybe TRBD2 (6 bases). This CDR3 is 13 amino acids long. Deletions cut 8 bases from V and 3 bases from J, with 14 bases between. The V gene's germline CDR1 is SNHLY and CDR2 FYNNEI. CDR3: CASSRRGLYEQYF. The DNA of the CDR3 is TGTGCCAGCTCAAGGCGGGGACTCTACGAGCAGTACTTC.

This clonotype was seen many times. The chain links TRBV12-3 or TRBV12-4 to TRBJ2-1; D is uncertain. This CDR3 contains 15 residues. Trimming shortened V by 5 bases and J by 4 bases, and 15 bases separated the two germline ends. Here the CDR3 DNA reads TGTGCCAGCAGTATAATACCCGTGGGGTACAATGAGCAGTTCTTC. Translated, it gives CASSIIPVGYNEQFF.

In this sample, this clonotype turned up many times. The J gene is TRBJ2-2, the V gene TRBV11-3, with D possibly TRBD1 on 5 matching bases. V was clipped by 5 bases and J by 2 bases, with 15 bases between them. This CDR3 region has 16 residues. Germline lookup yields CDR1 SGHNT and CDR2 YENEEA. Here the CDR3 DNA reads TGTGCCAGCAGCCCAATGGGGCGAATAAACACCGGGGAGCTGTTTTTT. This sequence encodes CASSPMGRINTGELFF.

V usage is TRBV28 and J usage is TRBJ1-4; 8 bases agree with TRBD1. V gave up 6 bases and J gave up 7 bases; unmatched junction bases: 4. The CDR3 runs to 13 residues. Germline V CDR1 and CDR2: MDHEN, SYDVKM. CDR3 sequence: CASRQGVFEKLFF. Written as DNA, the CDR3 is TGTGCCAGCAGACAGGGGGTTTTTGAAAAACTGTTTTTT.

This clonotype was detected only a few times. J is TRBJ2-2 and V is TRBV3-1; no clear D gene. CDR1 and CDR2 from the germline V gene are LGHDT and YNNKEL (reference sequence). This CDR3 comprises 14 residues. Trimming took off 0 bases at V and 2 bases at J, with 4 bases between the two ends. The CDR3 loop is CASSQDINTGELFF. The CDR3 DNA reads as TGTGCCAGCAGCCAAGATATAAACACCGGGGAGCTGTTTTTT.

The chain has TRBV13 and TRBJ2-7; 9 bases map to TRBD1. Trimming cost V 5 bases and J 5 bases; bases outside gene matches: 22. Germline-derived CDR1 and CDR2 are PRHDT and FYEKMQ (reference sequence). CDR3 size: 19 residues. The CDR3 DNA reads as TGTGCCAGCAGCCCCGACAGGGGGAAAACCTTGCGGGAGACTCACGAGCAGTACTTC. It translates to CASSPDRGKTLRETHEQYF. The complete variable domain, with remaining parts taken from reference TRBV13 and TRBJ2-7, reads AAGVIQSPRHLIKEKRETATLKCYPIPRHDTVYWYQQGPGQDPQFLISFYEKMQSDKGSIPDRFSAQQFSDYHSELNMSSLELGDSALYFCASSPDRGKTLRETHEQYFGPGTRLTVT.

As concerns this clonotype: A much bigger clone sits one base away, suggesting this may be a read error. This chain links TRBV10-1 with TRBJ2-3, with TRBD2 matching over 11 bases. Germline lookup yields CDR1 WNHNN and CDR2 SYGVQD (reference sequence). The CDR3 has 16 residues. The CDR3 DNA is TGCGCCGGCAGTGTGACTAGCGGGAAATCCACAGATACGCAGTATTTT. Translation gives CAGSVTSGKSTDTQYF.

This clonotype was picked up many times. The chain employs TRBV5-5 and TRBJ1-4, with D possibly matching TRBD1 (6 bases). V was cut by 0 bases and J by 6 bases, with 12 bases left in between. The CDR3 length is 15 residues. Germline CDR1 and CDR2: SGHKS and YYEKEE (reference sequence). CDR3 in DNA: TGTGCCAGCAGCTTGGCTGAGGGGGTGGATGAAAAACTGTTTTTT. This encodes CASSLAEGVDEKLFF.

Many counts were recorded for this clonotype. This CDR3 is CSVEDPGTGDETQYF. The DNA for the CDR3 is TGCAGCGTTGAAGATCCCGGGACAGGGGATGAGACCCAGTACTTC. The chain uses TRBV29-1 and TRBJ2-5, with TRBD1 matching 10 bases. V dropped 0 bases and J dropped 5; count of bases not matched to a gene: 6. Germline V CDR1 and CDR2: SQVTM, ANQGSEA. The CDR3 extends over 15 amino acids.

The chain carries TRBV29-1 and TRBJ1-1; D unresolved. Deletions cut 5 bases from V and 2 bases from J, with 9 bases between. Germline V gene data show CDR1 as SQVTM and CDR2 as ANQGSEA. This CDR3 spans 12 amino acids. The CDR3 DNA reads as TGCAGCGTTTTATTCCTCAACACTGAAGCTTTCTTT. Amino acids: CSVLFLNTEAFF.

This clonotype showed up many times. The CDR3 DNA is TGCGCCAGCAGCTTTGGGTCTGTGGACACTGAAGCTTTCTTT. The encoded protein is CASSFGSVDTEAFF. This chain connects TRBV5-1 to TRBJ1-1; D is ambiguous. V was shortened by 2 bases and J by 3 bases, with 11 bases between the two germline ends. Germline V gene data show CDR1 as SGHRS and CDR2 as YFSETQ. The CDR3 is made up of 14 amino acids. The complete variable domain, with remaining parts taken from reference TRBV5-1 and TRBJ1-1, reads KAGVTQTPRYLIKTRGQQVTLSCSPISGHRSVSWYQQTPGQGLQFLFEYFSETQRNKGNFPGRFSGRQFSNSRSEMNVSTLELGDSALYLCASSFGSVDTEAFFGQGTRLTVV.